One and the same sample provided the 9 T cell receptor beta chains below, sequenced in a study of blood T cell repertoires in COVID-19. Some clones are missing from TCRdb's copy, which holds only in-frame ones; the method was immunoSEQ multiplex PCR. The sample carries hundreds of thousands of clones, about 79% recorded once. The sequenced sample was peripheral blood. The receptors here all came from a woman of 80 years or more with acute or convalescent COVID-19.

V usage is TRBV28 and J usage is TRBJ1-5, with TRBD1 matching over 8 bases. CDR3 length: 16 amino acids. Germline trimming cut 6 bases from V and 6 bases from J; bases unmatched to any gene: 13. Per the germline V gene, CDR1 is MDHEN and CDR2 is SYDVKM. CDR3 sequence (DNA): TGTGCCAGCAGCCTGGGGAGCAGGGGGCCGAGTCAGCCCCAGCATTTT. Protein product: CASSLGSRGPSQPQHF.

The CDR3, as DNA: TGTGCCAGCAGCCCCGAAGGAGAGTCGAATGAAAAACTGTTTTTT. Its protein is CASSPEGESNEKLFF. V and J are TRBV13 and TRBJ1-4, with D unclear. The CDR3 runs 15 residues. From germline, CDR1 is PRHDT and CDR2 FYEKMQ (reference sequence). The germline V and J ends were trimmed by 5 bases and 5 bases, with 15 bases remaining between them.

The V gene is TRBV19, the J gene TRBJ1-3, with TRBD1 identical over 7 bases. CDR1 and CDR2 (germline): LNHDA, SQIVND (reference sequence). The V gene end was trimmed by 8 bases and the J gene end by 4 bases; junction bases not matched to a gene: 8. The CDR3 extends over 14 amino acids. This chain's CDR3 is CASGTGESGNTIYF. CDR3 sequence (DNA): TGTGCCAGTGGTACAGGGGAATCCGGAAACACCATATATTTT.

The CDR3 nucleotides are TGTGCCAGCAGCCAAAAACACCTGAACACCGGGGAGCTGTTTTTT. It codes for CASSQKHLNTGELFF. The J gene is TRBJ2-2, the V gene TRBV3-1 (or the pseudogene TRBV3-2); no clear D. CDR1 and CDR2 (germline): LGHDT, YNNKEL (reference sequence). Trimming pared 2 bases from V and 1 base from J, leaving 8 bases between. This CDR3 is built from 15 residues.

This sequence joins TRBV28 and TRBJ1-4; 10 positions match TRBD1. CDR3 size: 15 residues. Germline CDR1 is MDHEN and CDR2 is SYDVKM. V trimming: 8 bases; J trimming: 3 bases; junction bases outside the gene matches: 6. DNA for the CDR3: TGTGCCAGCGCCCGAGGGACAGGGGCTAATGAAAAACTGTTTTTT. The encoded protein is CASARGTGANEKLFF.

The V call is TRBV28, the J call TRBJ1-4; 9 bases are shared with TRBD1. The CDR3 sequence is 15 residues long. Germline V gene lookup returns CDR1 MDHEN and CDR2 SYDVKM. V lost 5 bases, J lost 8 bases, and 9 bases stayed unmatched. CDR3 sequence reads: CASSLRTGVGEKLFF. The CDR3 bases are TGTGCCAGCAGTCTCCGGACAGGGGTAGGCGAAAAACTGTTTTTT.

This clone was found once. The chain joins TRBV5-1 to TRBJ2-1; TRBD1 might be the D (6 bases). Trimming cost V 0 bases and J 5 bases, with 9 bases left between them. The length of the CDR3 is 14 residues. Germline CDR1 is SGHRS and CDR2 is YFSETQ. The CDR3 loop reads CASSLGDTNNEQFF. In nucleotides, the CDR3 is TGCGCCAGCAGCTTGGGGGACACCAACAATGAGCAGTTCTTC.

CDR3 sequence: CASSWGDRGHETQYF. In nucleotides, the CDR3 is TGTGCCAGCAGCTGGGGGGACAGGGGACACGAGACCCAGTACTTC. The chain carries TRBV5-5 and TRBJ2-5; 10 bases are a match to TRBD1. The CDR3 length is 15 residues. CDR1 SGHKS and CDR2 YYEKEE come from the germline V gene (reference sequence). V shed 3 bases and J 5 bases; nucleotides not matched to a gene: 7.

V gene TRBV12-3 or TRBV12-4 combines with J gene TRBJ1-1, with D possibly TRBD1 on 6 matching bases. The CDR3 runs 13 residues. Trimming removed 7 bases from V and 6 bases from J, with 15 bases in between. CDR3 protein: CASTTGHSSEAFF. The CDR3 DNA is TGTGCCAGCACCACGGGACATTCTTCTGAAGCTTTCTTT.